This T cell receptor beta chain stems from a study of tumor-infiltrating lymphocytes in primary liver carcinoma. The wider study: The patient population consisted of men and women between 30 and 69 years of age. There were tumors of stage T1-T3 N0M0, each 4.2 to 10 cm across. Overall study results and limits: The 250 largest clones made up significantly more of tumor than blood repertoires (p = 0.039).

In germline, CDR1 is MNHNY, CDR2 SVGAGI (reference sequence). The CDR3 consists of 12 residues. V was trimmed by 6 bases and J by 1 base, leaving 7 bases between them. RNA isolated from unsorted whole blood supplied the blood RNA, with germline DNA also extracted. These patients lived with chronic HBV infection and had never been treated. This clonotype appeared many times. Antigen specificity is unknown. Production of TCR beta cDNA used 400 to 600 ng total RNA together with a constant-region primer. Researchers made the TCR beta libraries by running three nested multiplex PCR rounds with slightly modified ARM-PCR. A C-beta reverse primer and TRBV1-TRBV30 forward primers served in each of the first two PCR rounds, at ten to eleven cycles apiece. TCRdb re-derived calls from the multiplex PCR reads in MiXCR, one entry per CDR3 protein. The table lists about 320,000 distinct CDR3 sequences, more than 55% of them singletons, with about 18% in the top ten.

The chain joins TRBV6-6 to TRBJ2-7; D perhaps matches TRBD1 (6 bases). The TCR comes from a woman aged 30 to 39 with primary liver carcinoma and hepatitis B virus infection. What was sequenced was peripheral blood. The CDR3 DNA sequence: TGTGCCAGCAGCGGACAGTCCTACGAGCAGTACTTC. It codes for CASSGQSYEQYF.